These 18 T cell receptor beta chains were sequenced from one sample in a study of cytotoxic CD8 clonotypes in ibrutinib-treated CLL. Here immunoSEQ multiplex PCR was the method, and the copy in TCRdb shows in-frame clones only, minus some. The table records fewer than 150,000 clones, under 90% of them present only once. This material consisted of PBMCs, taken after 24 months of ibrutinib treatment. Every receptor here comes from a human donor with chronic lymphocytic leukemia.

The chain is built from TRBV7-3 and TRBJ2-3; unclear D gene. This CDR3 spans 15 amino acids. V shed 4 bases and J shed 0 bases, with 11 bases lying between them. Germline V gene lookup returns CDR1 SGHTA and CDR2 FQGTGA. The CDR3 sequence: CASSSAPVSTDTQYF. CDR3 nucleotide sequence: TGTGCCAGCAGCTCGGCCCCAGTTAGCACAGATACGCAGTATTTT.

This clone was observed once. V gene TRBV9 combines with J gene TRBJ2-6, with D tentatively TRBD2 (6 bases). V was pared by 1 base and J by 4 bases, with 18 bases between. The CDR3 totals 18 residues. Germline CDR1 and CDR2: SGDLS and YYNGEE. CDR3 protein: CASSVPSQGAGGANVLTF. DNA of the CDR3: TGTGCCAGCAGCGTACCCAGCCAAGGGGCGGGAGGGGCCAACGTCCTGACTTTC.

The chain employs TRBV19 and TRBJ1-2, with D possibly matching TRBD1 (5 bases). CDR1 and CDR2 from the germline V gene are LNHDA and SQIVND (reference sequence). V shed 4 bases and J shed 3 bases, with 9 bases lying between them. This CDR3 is 13 amino acids long. The CDR3 spells CASSRTRDYGYTF. The DNA of the CDR3 is TGTGCCAGTAGTAGGACACGAGACTATGGCTACACCTTC.

V is TRBV10-3 and J is TRBJ2-3; D not certain. CDR3 length: 12 residues. Germline V gives CDR1 ENHRY, CDR2 SYGVKD. Trimming took off 6 bases at V and 1 base at J, with 5 bases between the two ends. CDR3 bases: TGTGCCATCAGGGCAGGCACAGATACGCAGTATTTT. Translated: CAIRAGTDTQYF.

The sample holds one count of this clone. The chain combines TRBV28 with TRBJ1-4, with a weak D call TRBD1 (6 bases). Germline V gene sequence: CDR1 MDHEN, CDR2 SYDVKM. V dropped 4 bases and J dropped 0 bases, with 12 bases sitting between them. This CDR3 contains 16 residues. As DNA, the CDR3 is TGTGCCAGCAGTTCGGACAGTTTTGCAACTAATGAAAAACTGTTTTTT. Encoded protein: CASSSDSFATNEKLFF.

This clone has just one count. This rearrangement joins TRBV18 to TRBJ1-2; D gene unclear. Trimming left V 1 base short and J 3 bases short, with 6 bases between. Germline CDR1 reads KGHSH; CDR2 reads LQKENI. The CDR3 is 13 amino acids. The CDR3 DNA reads TGTGCCAGCTCACCACTTCAGGACTATGGCTACACCTTC. Protein sequence: CASSPLQDYGYTF.

The chain uses TRBV7-9 and TRBJ1-4, with D maybe TRBD1 (5 bases). The CDR3 length is 17 residues. Germline CDR1 SEHNR, CDR2 FQNEAQ (reference sequence). Trimming stripped 5 bases from V and 10 bases from J, with 26 bases between. CDR3 nucleotides: TGTGCCAGCAGCCCCCGGGGAGACAGCATGTTTATGCGAAAACTGTTTTTT. Translating gives CASSPRGDSMFMRKLFF.

A few counts support this clone. The CDR3 sequence: CASILTSGGAYEQYF. The CDR3 region has the DNA TGTGCCAGCATCTTAACTAGCGGGGGGGCCTACGAGCAGTACTTC. This rearrangement joins TRBV2 to TRBJ2-7, with TRBD2 matching 13 bases. In germline, CDR1 is SNHLY, CDR2 FYNNEI. J gave up 2 bases and V 7 bases, and 5 bases lay outside the gene matches. The CDR3 is 15 residues long.

In its sample, this clone was seen once. The chain links TRBV7-2 to TRBJ2-5; D is ambiguous. The CDR3 covers 14 residues. Trimming removed 2 bases at V and 1 base at J, with 8 bases between. Germline assignment: CDR1 SGHTA and CDR2 FQGNSA. CDR3 sequence reads: CASSLSRSQETQYF. Here the CDR3 DNA reads TGTGCCAGCAGCTTAAGCCGCAGCCAAGAGACCCAGTACTTC.

This clone has more than one count but fewer than ten. The rearrangement joins TRBV10-1 to TRBJ2-7, with 8 bases matching TRBD1. The ends lost 6 bases at V and 9 bases at J; junction bases unmatched: 10. Looked up from germline, CDR1 is WNHNN and CDR2 is SYGVQD (reference sequence). The CDR3 spans 13 residues. The CDR3 DNA follows: TGCGCCAGCAGCGCCGGGACAGGTGGTGTGCAGTACTTC. Residues: CASSAGTGGVQYF.

In nucleotides, the CDR3 is TGTGCCAGCAGCCAACTTCAGGGACTCGGGGGAAACGGGGAGCTGTTTTTT. Translating gives CASSQLQGLGGNGELFF. The rearrangement uses TRBV14 and TRBJ2-2; perhaps TRBD2 as D (6 bases). CDR1 is SGHDN, CDR2 FVKESK, per germline. The CDR3 is 17 residues long. Trimming removed 2 bases from V and 7 bases from J, with 20 bases in between.

The chain carries TRBV6-5 and TRBJ2-7, with 8 bases identical to TRBD1. Unmatched junction bases numbered 9, after V lost 5 bases and J lost 3 bases. Looked up from germline, CDR1 is MNHEY and CDR2 is SVGAGI. The CDR3 is 15 amino acids. CDR3 region: CASSNPGGLNYEQYF. Written as DNA, the CDR3 is TGTGCCAGCAGTAACCCAGGGGGCCTTAACTACGAGCAGTACTTC.

This chain uses TRBV5-4 with TRBJ1-4, with D unresolved. Trimming left V 0 bases short and J 8 bases short, with 8 bases between. This CDR3 contains 13 residues. Germline assignment: CDR1 SGHNT and CDR2 YYREEE (reference sequence). The CDR3 loop is CASSLVPKEKLFF. In DNA form, the CDR3 reads TGTGCCAGCAGCTTGGTCCCGAAGGAAAAACTGTTTTTT.

The V gene is TRBV11-1, the J gene TRBJ2-7; D perhaps matches TRBD2 (5 bases). V was trimmed by 5 bases and J by 6 bases, leaving 17 bases between them. The CDR3 loop spans 14 amino acids. From germline, CDR1 is SGHAT and CDR2 FQDESV (reference sequence). CDR3 sequence: CASSRVDPSPEQYF. CDR3 DNA: TGTGCCAGCAGCCGCGTCGACCCTAGCCCCGAGCAGTACTTC.

This rearrangement joins TRBV6-1 to TRBJ2-3; D might be TRBD1 (5 bases). V dropped 11 bases and J dropped 1 base, with 13 bases sitting between them. The germline CDR1 and CDR2 sequences are MNHNS and SASEGT. The CDR3 loop spans 13 amino acids. CDR3 DNA: TGTGCCTCTCCCAGGGATGGCACAGATACGCAGTATTTT. Protein sequence: CASPRDGTDTQYF.

This chain links TRBV5-6 with TRBJ2-5; a possible D gene is TRBD2 (5 bases). The germline V and J ends were trimmed by 3 bases and 5 bases, with 17 bases remaining between them. The germline V gene encodes CDR1 SGHDT and CDR2 YYEEEE. This CDR3 is built from 15 residues. CDR3 residues: CASSWAGPLRETQYF. In DNA form, the CDR3 reads TGTGCCAGCAGCTGGGCGGGTCCCCTAAGGGAGACCCAGTACTTC.

The chain has TRBV9 and TRBJ2-3, with D possibly being TRBD2 (6 bases). V lost 1 base, J lost 4 bases, and 13 bases lay in between. Germline V gives CDR1 SGDLS, CDR2 YYNGEE. This CDR3 spans 15 amino acids. The CDR3 nucleotides are TGTGCCAGCAGCGTAAGTGGGGGGTTTGCAGATACGCAGTATTTT. Its protein is CASSVSGGFADTQYF.

The chain joins TRBV5-6 to TRBJ2-3; 12 positions agree with TRBD2. From germline, CDR1 is SGHDT and CDR2 YYEEEE. J gave up 5 bases and V 1 base, and 2 bases lay outside the gene matches. The length of the CDR3 is 15 residues. This chain's CDR3 is CASSLLAGGRDTQYF. CDR3 DNA sequence: TGTGCCAGCAGCTTGCTAGCGGGGGGGCGAGATACGCAGTATTTT.